This T cell receptor (beta chain) stems from a study of cytomegalovirus exposure and HLA in healthy donors. About the study: There were under 140 million unique TCR beta sequences, drawn from about 190 million T cells, in an earlier analysis. Counted in an early data release were 85 million or so unique TCRs from HLA-typed donors. Findings of the study overall: Follow-up analysis seemed to connect common viral pathogens with several of the most significant clusters identified.

Nominally healthy donors provided the samples, though records likely missed some immune exposures. PCR involved 60 Vbeta and 13 Jbeta primers. Profiling relied on immunoSEQ multiplex PCR, and the TCRdb table lists in-frame clones only, not all of them. The sample totals approximately 100,000 clones; its top ten clones hold approximately 15%. The CDR3 sequence is 12 residues long. Germline V gives CDR1 LNHDA, CDR2 SQIVND (reference sequence). The V end was cut by 11 bases, the J end by 3 bases, with 11 bases between. Regarding this clone: The antigen is unknown.

Sequences were obtained from PBMCs. This receptor was identified in a man aged 50-60 years in good health and CMV-seropositive. The chain joins TRBV19 to TRBJ1-3, with D uncertain. CDR3 amino acids: CAAGVRGNTIYF. The DNA for the CDR3 is TGTGCCGCCGGGGTACGTGGAAACACCATATATTTT.